A selection of T cell receptor beta chains follows, all from one sample in a study of blood T cell repertoires in COVID-19. The method was immunoSEQ multiplex PCR; TCRdb's version includes in-frame clones alone and lacks a portion of them. Seen here are approximately 250,000 clones, roughly 86% observed once, and the top ten hold over 4%. The specimen sequenced was peripheral blood. The receptors were gathered from a woman aged 55 to 70 with COVID-19, enrolled during active disease. The CDR3 runs from the conserved cysteine through the conserved F or W. The D gene is left open where the match is weak. Rows may omit the clone size; those that give it use once, few, many or a size class.

abundance: few
v_gene: TRBV5-1
j_gene: TRBJ1-6
d_gene: .
CDR3nt: TGCGCCAGCAGCTCCACCGGGACATCGAATTCACCCCTCCACTTT
CDR3aa: CASSSTGTSNSPLHF

abundance: .
v_gene: TRBV10-3
j_gene: TRBJ1-1
d_gene: TRBD1
CDR3nt: TGTGCCATCAGGGCGGACAGGGGAAGATCTGAAGCTTTCTTT
CDR3aa: CAIRADRGRSEAFF

abundance: .
v_gene: TRBV27
j_gene: TRBJ2-3
d_gene: TRBD2
CDR3nt: TGTGCCAGCGGTCTCCCAAGACGAGGACTAGAATGGGATACGCAGTATTTT
CDR3aa: CASGLPRRGLEWDTQYF

abundance: .
v_gene: TRBV25-1
j_gene: TRBJ1-2
d_gene: TRBD1
CDR3nt: TGTGCCAGCAGTGAATTGGGGACAGGGGGTGGCTACACCTTC
CDR3aa: CASSELGTGGGYTF

abundance: .
v_gene: TRBV5-1
j_gene: TRBJ2-1
d_gene: TRBD2
CDR3nt: TGCGCCAGCAGCAGACTAGCGGGAGGGAACAATGAGCAGTTCTTC
CDR3aa: CASSRLAGGNNEQFF

abundance: few
v_gene: TRBV5-1
j_gene: TRBJ2-7
d_gene: TRBD1
CDR3nt: TGCGCCAGCAGCTTCGGACAGGGTCCCTACGAGCAGTACTTC
CDR3aa: CASSFGQGPYEQYF

abundance: .
v_gene: TRBV19
j_gene: TRBJ1-6
d_gene: .
CDR3nt: TGTGCCAGTAGTATAGATCGGGGGACACCCCTCCACTTT
CDR3aa: CASSIDRGTPLHF

abundance: .
v_gene: TRBV7-2
j_gene: TRBJ2-3
d_gene: .
CDR3nt: TGTGCCAGCAGCCTCGGACTACAGCAGTATTTT
CDR3aa: CASSLGLQQYF

abundance: .
v_gene: TRBV28
j_gene: TRBJ1-1
d_gene: .
CDR3nt: TGTGCCAGCGGGAGGGGACGGAACACTGAAGCTTTCTTT
CDR3aa: CASGRGRNTEAFF

abundance: .
v_gene: TRBV24-1
j_gene: TRBJ2-5
d_gene: TRBD2
CDR3nt: TGTGCCACCAGTGATTTGATGTTCGGGGGGGAAGAGACCCAGTACTTC
CDR3aa: CATSDLMFGGEETQYF

abundance: once
v_gene: TRBV20-1
j_gene: TRBJ2-4
d_gene: TRBD2
CDR3nt: TGCAGTGCTAGTCCGGGACTAGCGCAACCACCCAAAAACATTCAGTACTTC
CDR3aa: CSASPGLAQPPKNIQYF

abundance: .
v_gene: TRBV5-1
j_gene: TRBJ1-2
d_gene: .
CDR3nt: TGCGCCAGCAGACTGCCGGGGGTTTCCTATGGCTACACCTTC
CDR3aa: CASRLPGVSYGYTF

abundance: .
v_gene: TRBV30
j_gene: TRBJ1-5
d_gene: .
CDR3nt: TGTGCCTGGAGTTTGGGGGGAGGCCAGCCCCAGCATTTT
CDR3aa: CAWSLGGGQPQHF

abundance: .
v_gene: TRBV5-5
j_gene: TRBJ2-7
d_gene: .
CDR3nt: TGTGCCAGCAGCTTGGCGCTAGGGGGTATAGCCGAGCAGTACTTC
CDR3aa: CASSLALGGIAEQYF

abundance: .
v_gene: TRBV27
j_gene: TRBJ1-2
d_gene: .
CDR3nt: TGTGCCAGCAGTTTATCCACCAGGGGCTGGGGTGGCTACACCTTC
CDR3aa: CASSLSTRGWGGYTF

abundance: .
v_gene: TRBV14
j_gene: TRBJ1-3
d_gene: .
CDR3nt: TGTGCCAGCATGCCCCAGGCCTCTGGAAACACCATATATTTT
CDR3aa: CASMPQASGNTIYF

abundance: .
v_gene: TRBV29-1
j_gene: TRBJ2-1
d_gene: TRBD2
CDR3nt: TGCAGCGTGAGCGGGACTAGCAATAATGAGCAGTTCTTC
CDR3aa: CSVSGTSNNEQFF